Listed below are T cell receptor beta chains from one sample, sequenced in a study of blood T cells in healthy people across ages. TCRdb analysed the 5' RACE reads with MiXCR anew, one entry per CDR3 protein. The sample gives 850,000 to 950,000 distinct CDR3 sequences, 29% of which show up once; about 18% is in the top ten. Sequencing was done on a sample of blood. The receptors derive from a woman over 75 in good health. Each CDR3 is given with its conserved first and last residue. Each record gives: clone size, D gene, J gene, V gene, CDR3 protein, CDR3 DNA. The D gene is left open where the match is weak. For some rows the clone size is stated as once, few or many, or as a class when expanded; others skip it.

. TRBD1 TRBJ2-3 TRBV20-1 CSAGRTGLTDTRYF TGCAGTGCTGGAAGGACAGGGTTAACAGATACGCGGTATTTT
many . TRBJ2-3 TRBV20-1 CSASQTTADTQYF TGCAGTGCTTCGCAAACGACAGCAGATACGCAGTATTTT
few . TRBJ2-7 TRBV9 CASSEASGSGLYEQYF TGTGCCAGCAGCGAGGCGAGTGGTAGCGGTCTATACGAGCAGTACTTC
many TRBD2 TRBJ2-3 TRBV10-1 CATSRSGALTDTQYF TGCGCCACTTCTCGTAGCGGGGCTCTCACAGATACGCAGTATTTT
many TRBD2 TRBJ2-3 TRBV5-1 CASSPTSGGPSTDTQYF TGCGCCAGCAGTCCCACTAGCGGGGGCCCCAGCACAGATACGCAGTATTTT
many . TRBJ2-7 TRBV20-1 CSAGDIRSYEQYF TGCAGTGCTGGGGACATCCGATCCTACGAGCAGTACTTC
. TRBD1 TRBJ1-5 TRBV20-1 CSAAQTGGNQPQHF TGCAGTGCTGCACAGACAGGGGGCAATCAGCCCCAGCATTTT
few . TRBJ1-2 TRBV6-1 CASMTRPLWGYTF TGTGCCAGCATGACCAGACCCCTCTGGGGCTACACCTTC
few . TRBJ2-2 TRBV5-1 CASSFGQTNTGELFF TGCGCCAGCAGCTTTGGACAGACGAACACCGGGGAGCTGTTTTTT
many . TRBJ1-4 TRBV7-9 CASSWGGGTNEKLFF TGTGCCAGCAGCTGGGGAGGGGGGACTAATGAAAAACTGTTTTTT
. . TRBJ2-7 TRBV29-1 CSVKAGRAGHEQYF TGCAGCGTTAAAGCGGGCAGGGCGGGGCACGAGCAGTACTTC
many TRBD2 TRBJ2-1 TRBV7-9 CASSLVGGAIYNEQFF TGTGCCAGCAGCTTAGTCGGGGGGGCTATCTACAATGAGCAGTTCTTC
many TRBD2 TRBJ2-3 TRBV6-2/TRBV6-3 CASLLSRGGLDTQYF TGTGCCAGCCTCCTTTCGCGGGGGGGCTTGGATACGCAGTATTTT
few . TRBJ2-6 TRBV28 CASSQARGSTSGANVLTF TGTGCCAGCAGTCAAGCCCGGGGATCTACCTCTGGGGCCAACGTCCTGACTTTC
many TRBD2 TRBJ2-3 TRBV20-1 CSASTGSGGHTDTQYF TGCAGTGCATCAACCGGGAGCGGGGGCCATACAGATACGCAGTATTTT
many . TRBJ2-3 TRBV7-8 CASGGTDTQYF TGTGCCAGCGGGGGCACAGATACGCAGTATTTT
once TRBD1 TRBJ1-5 TRBV30 CAWSVGTGTSNQPQHF TGTGCCTGGAGTGTAGGGACAGGGACGAGTAATCAGCCCCAGCATTTT
many . TRBJ2-1 TRBV18 CASSPTQYNEQFF TGTGCCAGCTCACCAACCCAGTACAATGAGCAGTTCTTC
many TRBD1 TRBJ2-3 TRBV29-1 CSVVDRGRTDTQYF TGCAGCGTAGTTGACAGGGGGCGGACAGATACGCAGTATTTT
many . TRBJ2-1 TRBV4-1 CASSQDGGVPPFF TGCGCCAGCAGCCAAGATGGTGGAGTCCCCCCGTTCTTC
. TRBD1 TRBJ2-1 TRBV11-2 CASSRTGARFSYNEQFF TGTGCCAGCAGCAGGACAGGGGCTCGATTCTCCTACAATGAGCAGTTCTTC
many TRBD1 TRBJ2-7 TRBV11-2 CASSPWDRAYEQYF TGTGCCAGCAGCCCTTGGGACAGAGCCTACGAGCAGTACTTC
. TRBD1 TRBJ1-1 TRBV27 CASSVAHPGGGYTEAFF TGTGCCAGCAGTGTCGCCCATCCAGGGGGCGGGTACACTGAAGCTTTCTTT
many TRBD1 TRBJ1-4 TRBV5-1 CASSLGLRDRALTNEKLFF TGCGCCAGCAGCTTGGGCCTCCGGGACAGGGCTTTAACTAATGAAAAACTGTTTTTT